This is a list of T cell receptor beta chains from one sample in a study of T-cell reconstitution after alpha-beta-depleted transplantation in children. TCRdb recomputed calls from the PCR reads with MiXCR, one row per CDR3 protein. The sample shows about a million distinct CDR3 sequences, 25% to 30% of them seen only once. The sample here was PBMCs, mostly from graft donor cells, taken 360 days after TCRalphabeta/CD19-depleted stem cell transplant. All receptors come from a boy younger than two who had a stem cell transplant for SCID, so the T cells may come from the graft donor. Each CDR3 is given with its conserved first and last residue. Clone sizes are given selectively: once, few, many, or a class where the clone is expanded.

cdr3_aa v_call clone_size j_call
CASLPRRLGTEAFF TRBV2 NA TRBJ1-1
CATSRDLEKLFF TRBV15 NA TRBJ1-4
CSASDGQDSNQPQHF TRBV20-1 NA TRBJ1-5
CATSRVFTTNEKLFF TRBV15 NA TRBJ1-4
CASSGLVTGYSPLHF TRBV4-1 few TRBJ1-6
CASSFELLGGLDEQYF TRBV7-6 many TRBJ2-7
CSADTRTSGGAFSTDTQYF TRBV20-1 few TRBJ2-3
CASSLEIRGPNSPLHF TRBV5-1 few TRBJ1-6
CASSDAVFRDRIDTEAFF TRBV11-1 many TRBJ1-1
CASSLGGATINYGYTF TRBV4-1 NA TRBJ1-2
CASSLGTRQETQYF TRBV5-1 NA TRBJ2-5